Each of the 27 T cell receptor beta chains below was sequenced from the same sample in a study of T cell responses to AZD1222 COVID-19 vaccine. The assay was immunoSEQ multiplex PCR, and TCRdb's table has in-frame clones only and misses some. The sample lists over 65,000 clones; 75% to 90% were seen once. The sequencing used peripheral blood, collected on day 0 of AZD1222 vaccination. The receptors come from an adult in good health.

The chain links TRBV5-1 to TRBJ2-1; no firm D call. Germline loops: CDR1 SGHRS, CDR2 YFSETQ. Trimming removed 3 bases at V and 8 bases at J, with 9 bases between. The CDR3 runs 12 residues. The CDR3: CASSYSTHEQFF. The DNA of the CDR3 is TGCGCCAGCAGCTACTCCACGCATGAGCAGTTCTTC.

The V and J genes are TRBV7-9 and TRBJ2-7, with D possibly matching TRBD1 (6 bases). Germline lookup yields CDR1 SEHNR and CDR2 FQNEAQ (reference sequence). The CDR3 contains 14 residues. V lost 5 bases to trimming and J lost 1 base, with 12 bases between them. CDR3 in amino acids: CASSRPGQSYEQYF. In DNA form, the CDR3 reads TGTGCCAGCAGCCGCCCTGGACAGTCCTACGAGCAGTACTTC.

The genes are TRBV2 and TRBJ1-6, with TRBD1 identical over 7 bases. The CDR3 length is 13 residues. The trim removed 5 bases at V and 10 bases at J, leaving 5 bases unmatched. Germline values: CDR1 SNHLY, CDR2 FYNNEI. The CDR3 DNA reads TGTGCCAGCAGTTCAACAGGGGACTCACCCCTCCACTTT. Its translation is CASSSTGDSPLHF.

The chain employs TRBV5-5 and TRBJ1-1; D possibly corresponds to TRBD1 (5 bases). V gave up 4 bases and J gave up 1 base, with 14 bases separating them. This CDR3 region has 15 residues. Germline loops: CDR1 SGHKS, CDR2 YYEKEE (reference sequence). The CDR3 DNA reads as TGTGCCAGCAGCACACAGACGGGGGGGAACACTGAAGCTTTCTTT. Protein: CASSTQTGGNTEAFF.

V and J are TRBV4-2 and TRBJ1-3; weak D call: TRBD1 (6 bases). The V gene's germline CDR1 is LGHNA and CDR2 YNFKEQ. This CDR3 region has 17 residues. Trimming removed 2 bases from V and 4 bases from J, with 18 bases in between. The CDR3 DNA is TGTGCCAGCAGCCAATACGACAAACAGGGCGTCGGAAACACCATATATTTT. As protein: CASSQYDKQGVGNTIYF.

The genes are TRBV6-6 and TRBJ1-2; 8 bases align to TRBD1. After removal of 2 bases from V and 5 bases from J, the junction contained 7 bases not matched to a gene. The CDR3 contains 15 residues. In germline, CDR1 is MNHNY, CDR2 SVGAGI (reference sequence). The CDR3 is CASSYRDRRLYGYTF. CDR3 bases: TGTGCCAGCAGTTACCGGGACAGGCGTCTTTATGGCTACACCTTC.

The chain recombines TRBV6-1 with TRBJ1-5, with D uncertain. The CDR3 is made up of 16 amino acids. V was pared by 2 bases and J by 0 bases, with 11 bases between. Per the germline V gene, CDR1 is MNHNS and CDR2 is SASEGT. Written as DNA, the CDR3 is TGTGCCAGCAGTGAAATTGACACCGTTAGCAATCAGCCCCAGCATTTT. Translated: CASSEIDTVSNQPQHF.

The chain has TRBV9 and TRBJ2-5, with D perhaps being TRBD1 or TRBD2 (5 bases each). CDR3 length equals 14 residues. V was trimmed by 4 bases and J by 9 bases, leaving 19 bases between them. CDR1 and CDR2 (germline): SGDLS, YYNGEE. The CDR3, as DNA: TGTGCCAGCAGCCCAGATCAGCGGCTAGGGGCCCAGTACTTC. This translates into CASSPDQRLGAQYF.

The chain employs TRBV5-6 and TRBJ2-2; 7 positions agree with TRBD1. The CDR3 consists of 17 residues. The germline gives CDR1 SGHDT, CDR2 YYEEEE. The trim removed 2 bases at V and 1 base at J, leaving 8 bases unmatched. In DNA, the CDR3 is TGTGCCAGCAGCTTTCTCGGGGACAGTAAGAACACCGGGGAGCTGTTTTTT. This sequence encodes CASSFLGDSKNTGELFF. Filled out from reference TRBV5-6 and TRBJ2-2, the complete variable domain reads DAGVTQSPTHLIKTRGQQVTLRCSPKSGHDTVSWYQQALGQGPQFIFQYYEEEERQRGNFPDRFSGHQFPNYSSELNVNALLLGDSALYLCASSFLGDSKNTGELFFGEGSRLTVL.

The rearrangement links TRBV7-3 to TRBJ1-2, with 7 bases lining up with TRBD1. The CDR3 contains 14 residues. Germline loops: CDR1 SGHTA, CDR2 FQGTGA. Trimming cost V 5 bases and J 1 base; bases outside gene matches: 4. DNA for the CDR3: TGTGCCAGCAGCAGGGACAGTCTTAACTATGGCTACACCTTC. Translation: CASSRDSLNYGYTF.

The chain uses TRBV5-4 and TRBJ2-1; 8 bases fit TRBD1. This CDR3 has 16 residues. V lost 2 bases to trimming and J lost 1 base; unmatched junction nucleotides: 5. Germline CDR1 reads SGHNT; CDR2 reads YYREEE (reference sequence). The CDR3 region has the DNA TGTGCCAGCAGCTTCCAGGGGGCAGGGTCCTACAATGAGCAGTTCTTC. Protein: CASSFQGAGSYNEQFF.

This rearrangement joins TRBV7-3 to TRBJ1-4; TRBD1 matches 7 bases. V trimming: 5 bases; J trimming: 8 bases; junction bases outside the gene matches: 5. This CDR3 has 13 amino acids. Per the germline V gene, CDR1 is SGHTA and CDR2 is FQGTGA. The CDR3 sequence: CASSPQGGEKLFF. The DNA for the CDR3 is TGTGCCAGCAGCCCCCAGGGGGGCGAAAAACTGTTTTTT.

The chain has TRBV9 and TRBJ2-7, with D tentatively TRBD2 (6 bases). The CDR3 is 16 residues long. CDR1 is SGDLS and CDR2 is YYNGEE in the germline V gene. V was cut by 4 bases and J by 0 bases, with 17 bases left in between. CDR3 nucleotide sequence: TGTGCCAGCAGCCGTAACCTAGCGAGCGGCTCCTACGAGCAGTACTTC. The encoded protein is CASSRNLASGSYEQYF.

The V call is TRBV24-1, the J call TRBJ2-3; unclear D gene. Germline CDR1 reads KGHDR; CDR2 reads SFDVKD. Trimming took off 3 bases at V and 0 bases at J, with 12 bases between the two ends. The CDR3 is 16 residues long. The CDR3 reads CATSDAVPASTDTQYF. CDR3 bases: TGTGCCACCAGTGATGCAGTCCCGGCTAGCACAGATACGCAGTATTTT.

This chain joins TRBV27 and TRBJ1-4; 7 nucleotides agree with TRBD1. Germline loops: CDR1 MNHEY, CDR2 SMNVEV (reference sequence). After removal of 3 bases from V and 7 bases from J, the junction contained 5 bases not matched to a gene. The CDR3 loop spans 14 amino acids. The CDR3 DNA reads TGTGCCAGCAGTTTCCAACAGGGGACTGAAAAACTGTTTTTT. This translates into CASSFQQGTEKLFF.

This clone was recorded only once. The CDR3 protein is CASSSGTGGNEQYF. CDR3 coding DNA: TGCGCCAGCAGCTCGGGGACAGGGGGCAACGAGCAGTACTTC. The rearrangement uses TRBV5-1 and TRBJ2-7, with 12 bases matching TRBD1. Trimming cost V 3 bases and J 5 bases; bases outside gene matches: 3. Germline CDR1 reads SGHRS; CDR2 reads YFSETQ. The CDR3 contains 14 residues.

The chain has TRBV9 and TRBJ2-2; possible D gene TRBD2, 6 bases. The V gene lost 2 bases and the J gene lost 7 bases, with 6 bases spanning the gap. Germline CDR1 is SGDLS and CDR2 is YYNGEE. This CDR3 region has 12 residues. The CDR3 loop is CASSVGGGELFF. The CDR3 DNA is TGTGCCAGCAGCGTGGGGGGCGGGGAGCTGTTTTTT.

The V gene is TRBV3-1 (or the pseudogene TRBV3-2), the J gene TRBJ1-1; D may be TRBD1 (5 bases). Trimming pared 6 bases from V and 1 base from J, leaving 9 bases between. The CDR3 is 13 residues long. The germline gives CDR1 LGHDT, CDR2 YNNKEL (reference sequence). CDR3 sequence reads: CASRERGNTEAFF. The CDR3 DNA reads as TGTGCCAGCAGGGAAAGGGGGAACACTGAAGCTTTCTTT.

The chain employs TRBV12-3 or TRBV12-4 and TRBJ1-6; D is unresolved. The ends were cut back, 8 bases at V and 4 bases at J, with 9 bases in the middle. CDR3 length: 13 amino acids. DNA for the CDR3: TGTGCCAGCGGGAGCCGTTATAATTCACCCCTCCACTTT. Protein product: CASGSRYNSPLHF.

J is TRBJ2-7 and V is TRBV29-1, with D perhaps being TRBD1 or TRBD2 (5 bases each). Germline assignment: CDR1 SQVTM and CDR2 ANQGSEA. Trimming left V 6 bases short and J 4 bases short, with 16 bases between. The CDR3 is 13 residues long. This CDR3 is CSVAGTLRYEQYF. In nucleotides, the CDR3 is TGCAGCGTAGCAGGGACGTTGAGATACGAGCAGTACTTC.

This chain links TRBV29-1 with TRBJ1-3; the D is unclear. There are 12 residues in the CDR3. Germline CDR1 SQVTM, CDR2 ANQGSEA. V was trimmed by 7 bases and J by 4 bases, leaving 11 bases between them. The CDR3 here is CSGETSGNTIYF. The CDR3 nucleotides read TGCAGCGGTGAGACATCAGGAAACACCATATATTTT.

The chain recombines TRBV19 with TRBJ2-1; 7 bases are shared with TRBD1. Losses at the gene ends were 6 bases for V and 5 bases for J; bases not matched to a gene: 7. CDR3 length: 14 amino acids. Germline V gives CDR1 LNHDA, CDR2 SQIVND (reference sequence). Here the CDR3 reads CASSATGQNNEQFF. DNA of the CDR3: TGTGCCAGTAGCGCGACAGGGCAAAACAATGAGCAGTTCTTC.

V usage is TRBV6-5 and J usage is TRBJ1-1; no firm D call. The CDR3 totals 14 residues. Trimming shortened V by 3 bases and J by 1 base, and 9 bases separated the two germline ends. CDR1 and CDR2 (germline): MNHEY, SVGAGI. CDR3 sequence (DNA): TGTGCCAGCAGTTATCACATTGGGAACACTGAAGCTTTCTTT. Translation: CASSYHIGNTEAFF.

This clone was picked up one time. The chain recombines TRBV15 with TRBJ1-4; 9 bases align to TRBD1. CDR3 size: 16 residues. Germline assignment: CDR1 LNHNV and CDR2 YYDKDF (reference sequence). With 0 bases clipped from V and 7 bases from J, the junction kept 6 bases outside the gene matches. In DNA, the CDR3 is TGTGCCACCAGCAGAGATTCCTGGACAGGGGTTGAAAAACTGTTTTTT. Translated, it gives CATSRDSWTGVEKLFF.

This chain joins TRBV3-1 (or the pseudogene TRBV3-2) and TRBJ1-3; D might be TRBD1 (5 bases). V lost 1 base and J 0 bases, leaving 10 bases between the germline ends. Germline CDR1 and CDR2: LGHDT and YNNKEL (reference sequence). The CDR3 has 16 amino acids. The CDR3: CASSQGGGYSGNTIYF. The DNA of the CDR3 is TGTGCCAGCAGCCAAGGGGGCGGATACTCTGGAAACACCATATATTTT.

The chain carries TRBV14 and TRBJ1-6; 8 nucleotides align to TRBD1. Looked up from germline, CDR1 is SGHDN and CDR2 is FVKESK. CDR3 size: 20 residues. The V and J ends lost 3 bases and 0 bases, in that order; junction bases with no gene match: 13. The CDR3 reads CASSHDTRQGKHSYNSPLHF. Written as DNA, the CDR3 is TGTGCCAGCAGCCACGATACGCGACAGGGGAAACACTCCTATAATTCACCCCTCCACTTT.

This clone was counted a few times. The J gene is TRBJ1-2, the V gene TRBV28; D is undetermined. The V end lost 8 bases, the J end lost 4 bases, and 14 bases lay between the germline ends. This CDR3 contains 13 residues. Germline loops: CDR1 MDHEN, CDR2 SYDVKM. Written as DNA, the CDR3 is TGTGCCAGCGTCTCCGGGAGCCCCTATGGCTACACCTTC. As protein: CASVSGSPYGYTF.